This is a list of T cell receptor beta chains from one sample in a study of Graves' ophthalmopathy and Graves' hyperthyroidism. TCRdb re-analysed the multiplex PCR reads in MiXCR, keeping a single row per CDR3 protein. This sample has 560,000 or so distinct CDR3 sequences, with roughly 39% found just once. The sample consisted of peripheral blood or thyroid tissue (not recorded which). Receptors originate from an adult man with Graves' hyperthyroidism. Both conserved end residues are part of each CDR3. D genes are given only for firm matches. Part of the rows lack a size; the others show once, few, many or a class for expanded clones.

many	TRBV6-5	TRBJ2-2	-	TGTGCCAGCAGTTACTCTAACACCGGGGAGCTGTTTTTT	CASSYSNTGELFF
many	TRBV7-3	TRBJ2-2	TRBD2	TGTGCCAGCAGCCCAATCGGACTAGCGGGAGGGTCCGCGAACACCGGGGAGCTGTTTTTT	CASSPIGLAGGSANTGELFF
-	TRBV6-5	TRBJ1-2	TRBD1	TGTGCCAGCAGTCGGACAGGGGCTTTCGGTGGAACCTATGGCTACACCTTC	CASSRTGAFGGTYGYTF
-	TRBV20-1	TRBJ1-5	-	TGCAGTGCTAGAGATCCGGAAGAGACCCAGCATTTT	CSARDPEETQHF
-	TRBV15	TRBJ1-6	-	TGTGCCACCAGCAGAGACAGGAGTTTCTATAATTCACCCCTCCACTTT	CATSRDRSFYNSPLHF
many	TRBV29-1	TRBJ2-3	TRBD1	TGCAGCGTTGAGACAGGGGTAGGCACAGATACGCAGTATTTT	CSVETGVGTDTQYF
many	TRBV2	TRBJ2-7	-	TGTGCCAGCAGTGAAGCGGGGGTTGCCTACGAGCAGTACTTC	CASSEAGVAYEQYF
many	TRBV2	TRBJ2-5	-	TGTGCCAGCAGTGAAGGTATACAGGGTCAAGAGACCCAGTACTTC	CASSEGIQGQETQYF
many	TRBV2	TRBJ2-7	-	TGTGCCAGCAGTGAAGCGGGGCAGGGTAGATACGAGCAGTACTTC	CASSEAGQGRYEQYF
many	TRBV3-1	TRBJ2-7	TRBD2	TGTGCCAGCAGCCAAGATGGTCTAGCGGGATATCCCACCTACGAGCAGTACTTC	CASSQDGLAGYPTYEQYF
few	TRBV7-2	TRBJ2-1	TRBD2	TGTGCCAGCAGCTTAGAAGGGGCTAGCGGTAACAATGAGCAGTTCTTC	CASSLEGASGNNEQFF
-	TRBV29-1	TRBJ2-7	-	TGCAGCCGGACCAGACAGCCACCCGAGCAGTACTTC	CSRTRQPPEQYF
-	TRBV7-6	TRBJ2-7	TRBD1	TGTGCCAGCAGCTTTAGCCGTTCCGGGACAGGGGTCTCCTACGAGCAGTACTTC	CASSFSRSGTGVSYEQYF
-	TRBV7-2	TRBJ2-6	-	TGTGCCAGCTCACCAGCGGGCAGCTTATTCTCTGGGGCCAACGTCCTGACTTTC	CASSPAGSLFSGANVLTF
-	TRBV19	TRBJ1-6	TRBD1	TGTGCCAGCGGACAGGGGGCTCGGTCACCCCTCCACTTT	CASGQGARSPLHF
many	TRBV12-3/TRBV12-4	TRBJ1-5	-	TGTGCCAGCACTGGGCGTCGGGACGTAAGCAATCAGCCCCAGCATTTT	CASTGRRDVSNQPQHF
-	TRBV29-1	TRBJ1-2	TRBD1	TGCAGCGTTGCCCAGGGGGCGTTTGGCTACACCTTC	CSVAQGAFGYTF
-	TRBV5-4	TRBJ2-6	TRBD1	TGTGCCAGCAGCTTGCGAACAGGGGCCGGGGCCGACGTCCTGACTTTC	CASSLRTGAGADVLTF
many	TRBV2	TRBJ2-7	TRBD2	TGTGCCAGCAGTCAGCGGGAGCTCGCGAGTGAGCAGTACTTC	CASSQRELASEQYF
few	TRBV5-5	TRBJ1-1	-	TGTGCCAGCAGCTTAAATAGGCGGGTGACTGAAGCTTTCTTT	CASSLNRRVTEAFF
many	TRBV19	TRBJ1-1	-	TGTGCCAGTAGTGGGGAGTTAATGAACACTGAAGCTTTCTTT	CASSGELMNTEAFF
few	TRBV5-1	TRBJ2-5	TRBD2	TGCGCCAGCAGTTATGAGCGGGGACAAGAGACCCAGTACTTC	CASSYERGQETQYF
many	TRBV7-2	TRBJ2-5	TRBD2	TGTGCCAGCAGCTCGGGACTACGGAGTGAGACCCAGTACTTC	CASSSGLRSETQYF
-	TRBV20-1	TRBJ2-5	TRBD1	TGCAGTGCTAGAGAATATGGGACAGCCTCGGAGACCCAGTACTTC	CSAREYGTASETQYF
-	TRBV5-1	TRBJ2-7	-	TGCGCCAGCAGCTTGGCCCCCTCTAGCGCGTCCTCCTACGAGCAGTACTTC	CASSLAPSSASSYEQYF
-	TRBV6-5	TRBJ1-2	-	TGTGCCGGCAGCTACCGACAGGCGAAGAACTATGGCTACACCTTC	CAGSYRQAKNYGYTF
-	TRBV6-5	TRBJ1-6	-	TGTGCCAGCAGTGAAGCGCTACAGGGTAAAAATAATTCACCCCTCCACTTT	CASSEALQGKNNSPLHF
-	TRBV29-1	TRBJ1-5	TRBD1	TGCAGCTCACAAGGGGGACAGGGTGACCAGCCCCAGCATTTT	CSSQGGQGDQPQHF
-	TRBV7-9	TRBJ1-3	-	TGTGCCAGCAGCCAAGATGGGTTT	CASSQDGF
few	TRBV27	TRBJ2-5	TRBD2	TGTGCCAGCAGTTTGGTCGCTAGCGGGGGGCGATCCCAAGAGACCCAGTACTTC	CASSLVASGGRSQETQYF
many	TRBV12-3/TRBV12-4	TRBJ1-5	-	TGTGCCAGCAGTTTAAGAGGTTCTAGCAATCAGCCCCAGCATTTT	CASSLRGSSNQPQHF
-	TRBV5-1	TRBJ1-1	-	TGTGCCAGTAGTATATCTGGAGGGCAGTTCTGGGGCGACACTGAAGCTTTCTTT	CASSISGGQFWGDTEAFF
many	TRBV12-3/TRBV12-4	TRBJ1-1	-	TGTGCCAGCAGTTTAAACAGTATGAACACTGAAGCTTTCTTT	CASSLNSMNTEAFF
few	TRBV7-3	TRBJ1-5	TRBD1	TGTACCAGCAGCCCGGGACAGGGGGGGAATCAGCCCCAGCATTTT	CTSSPGQGGNQPQHF
many	TRBV29-1	TRBJ1-2	-	TGCAGCGTTTACGGGTACCCTTTTTATGGCTACACCTTC	CSVYGYPFYGYTF
many	TRBV24-1	TRBJ1-1	-	TGTGCCACCAGTGATTCCCGACCTAACACTGAAGCTTTCTTT	CATSDSRPNTEAFF
-	TRBV7-9	TRBJ1-2	-	TGTGCCAGCAGCCGGGGCAGCGTCTACACCTTC	CASSRGSVYTF
many	TRBV20-1	TRBJ1-1	-	TGCAGTGCTAACTATCTGGGAGGGTGGGAGGCTTTCTTT	CSANYLGGWEAFF
many	TRBV12-3/TRBV12-4	TRBJ1-2	-	TGTGCCAGCAGTGCCCTCCTGAACGGGGACTATGGCTACACCTTC	CASSALLNGDYGYTF
many	TRBV12-3/TRBV12-4	TRBJ2-7	TRBD1	TGTGCCAGCAGTCCGACAGGGTTTTCGACGGTGAGCCACGAGCAGTACTTC	CASSPTGFSTVSHEQYF
-	TRBV29-1	TRBJ1-1	-	TGCAGCGTTGGAGGGACGGCCCCGCCGGCTTTCTTT	CSVGGTAPPAFF
-	TRBV5-1	TRBJ2-7	TRBD2	TGCGCCAGCAGTGGTGCGGGAGATTCCTACGAGCAGTACTTC	CASSGAGDSYEQYF
many	TRBV20-1	TRBJ1-2	-	TGCAGTGCTAGAGATCTGGGCACCTATGGCTACACCTTC	CSARDLGTYGYTF
many	TRBV7-9	TRBJ1-4	-	TGTGCCAGCAACTGGGACGGTAATGAAAAACTGTTTTTT	CASNWDGNEKLFF
many	TRBV7-9	TRBJ2-7	TRBD2	TGTGCCAGCAGCTCAGCAGCAGCGGGAGCTCGGTACGAGCAGTACTTC	CASSSAAAGARYEQYF
few	TRBV4-1	TRBJ1-2	-	TGCGCCAGCAGCCACCCTACAGGAACGCAAATCAAATATGGCTACACCTTC	CASSHPTGTQIKYGYTF
few	TRBV10-2	TRBJ2-3	-	TGCGCCAGCAGGGGGGACAACACAGATACGCAGTATTTT	CASRGDNTDTQYF
-	TRBV4-2	TRBJ2-7	TRBD1	TGTGCCAGCAGCCAAGGAGGACAGGGGCTCCCCTACGAGCAGTACTTC	CASSQGGQGLPYEQYF
-	TRBV10-1	TRBJ2-5	-	TGCGCCAGCTCACCCCCGGAAGCGAACCAGTACCAAGAGACCCAGTACTTC	CASSPPEANQYQETQYF
many	TRBV6-5	TRBJ2-7	-	TGTGCCAGCAGTTCTCCCTCAGGGGGGGTCTCCTACGAGCAGTACTTC	CASSSPSGGVSYEQYF
many	TRBV12-3/TRBV12-4	TRBJ2-5	TRBD1	TGTGCCAGCAGTTCGACAGGGAACCAAGAGACCCAGTACTTC	CASSSTGNQETQYF
-	TRBV10-3	TRBJ1-2	-	TGTGCCATCAGTGAGATCGCCGGGACCTATGGCTACACCTTC	CAISEIAGTYGYTF
-	TRBV18	TRBJ2-5	TRBD2	TGTGCCAGCTCACCACTTAGACTAGCGGGAACCGGAGAGACCCAGTACTTC	CASSPLRLAGTGETQYF
few	TRBV7-8	TRBJ2-5	-	TGTGCCAGCAGCTTTGGGACCAGAAGGACCCAGTACTTC	CASSFGTRRTQYF
-	TRBV7-3	TRBJ2-1	-	TGTGCCAGCAGCTTAACTAGCGACCACAATGAGCAGTTCTTC	CASSLTSDHNEQFF
few	TRBV28	TRBJ2-7	TRBD2	TGTGCCAGCAGTCCAGTAGCGGGGGGGGCTTTCTACGAGCAGTACTTC	CASSPVAGGAFYEQYF